Presented here are 27 T cell receptor beta chains from one specimen sequenced in a study of control samples from healthy donors and cancer patients. Measured with immunoSEQ multiplex PCR; TCRdb has only the in-frame clones, and not every one. The data contain about 160,000 clones, 85% to 95% of them singletons. The source material was blood. The receptors stem from a middle-aged woman in good health.

The chain uses TRBV29-1 and TRBJ2-1; no reliable D call. Germline CDR1 reads SQVTM; CDR2 reads ANQGSEA. V was cut by 6 bases and J by 2 bases, with 17 bases left in between. This CDR3 spans 15 amino acids. CDR3: CSVLGLLKPYNEQFF. The CDR3 DNA is TGCAGCGTCCTAGGGCTCCTAAAACCCTACAATGAGCAGTTCTTC.

V usage is TRBV19 and J usage is TRBJ2-7, with TRBD2 identical over 7 bases. The CDR3 loop spans 15 amino acids. The ends lost 5 bases at V and 3 bases at J; junction bases unmatched: 10. CDR1 is LNHDA and CDR2 is SQIVND in the germline V gene (reference sequence). The chain's CDR3 is CASSFGLESFYEQYF. Here the CDR3 DNA reads TGTGCCAGTAGTTTCGGACTAGAATCTTTCTACGAGCAGTACTTC.

The chain has TRBV24-1 and TRBJ1-2; D is uncertain. In germline, CDR1 is KGHDR, CDR2 SFDVKD. The CDR3 consists of 12 residues. Trimming pared 2 bases from V and 8 bases from J, leaving 8 bases between. This CDR3 reads CATSDSGNGYTF. CDR3 in DNA: TGTGCCACCAGTGATTCGGGTAACGGCTACACCTTC.

This clone was seen only once. The chain couples TRBV30 to TRBJ1-5; TRBD1 aligns across 9 bases. Germline assignment: CDR1 GTSNPN and CDR2 SVGIG (reference sequence). This CDR3 is 15 amino acids long. Trimming took 2 bases from V and 2 from J; bases not matched to a gene: 4. CDR3 sequence reads: CAWSRGQGRNQPQHF. In DNA form, the CDR3 reads TGTGCCTGGAGTCGGGGACAGGGTCGCAATCAGCCCCAGCATTTT.

The genes are TRBV21-1 and TRBJ1-1; TRBD1 is the table's D call, not checked against the DNA. TRBV21-1 is marked as a pseudogene. The CDR3 is made up of 12 amino acids. The CDR3 DNA reads TGTGCCACCCGGAAGGGCAGGGGTGAAGCTTTCTTT. The encoded protein is CATRKGRGEAFF.

The V gene is TRBV7-9, the J gene TRBJ1-1, with D unclear. Germline V gene lookup returns CDR1 SEHNR and CDR2 FQNEAQ (reference sequence). The CDR3 is made up of 14 amino acids. V was trimmed by 4 bases and J by 4 bases, leaving 13 bases between them. The CDR3 region has the DNA TGTGCCAGCAGCTCTATGGGAACGGGCACTGAAGCTTTCTTT. Its translation is CASSSMGTGTEAFF.

The V and J genes are TRBV3-1 (or the pseudogene TRBV3-2) and TRBJ1-2; 7 bases are shared with TRBD1. The J segment lost 4 bases and the V segment lost 4 bases, leaving 3 bases of the junction unmatched. Germline-derived CDR1 and CDR2 are LGHDT and YNNKEL (reference sequence). This CDR3 region has 13 residues. This CDR3 is CASSLTGAYGYTF. The CDR3 bases are TGTGCCAGCAGCCTCACAGGGGCCTATGGCTACACCTTC.

The V gene is TRBV29-1, the J gene TRBJ1-4; the D gene is possibly TRBD1 (5 bases). This CDR3 has 13 amino acids. Germline V CDR1 and CDR2: SQVTM, ANQGSEA. Trimming took 7 bases from V and 8 from J, leaving 17 bases between them. The CDR3 DNA reads TGCAGCGGGGGTCAGGGAGGGTACGAAAAACTGTTTTTT. This gives the protein CSGGQGGYEKLFF. Based on the CDR3 plus reference TRBV29-1 and TRBJ1-4, the full variable domain is SAVISQKPSRDICQRGTSLTIQCQVDSQVTMMFWYRQQPGQSLTLIATANQGSEATYESGFVIDKFPISRPNLTFSTLTVSNMSPEDSSIYLCSGGQGGYEKLFFGSGTQLSVL.

V gene TRBV11-3 combines with J gene TRBJ2-1; 11 nucleotides align to TRBD2. CDR3 length equals 14 residues. V lost 4 bases, J lost 7 bases, and 3 bases stayed unmatched. The germline V gene has CDR1 SGHNT and CDR2 YENEEA. The CDR3 region is CASSSRTSGNEQFF. In DNA form, the CDR3 reads TGTGCCAGCAGCTCCCGGACTAGCGGGAATGAGCAGTTCTTC. The full variable domain, rest sourced from reference TRBV11-3 and TRBJ2-1, is EAGVVQSPRYKIIEKKQPVAFWCNPISGHNTLYWYLQNLGQGPELLIRYENEEAVDDSQLPKDRFSAERLKGVDSTLKIQPAELGDSAVYLCASSSRTSGNEQFFGPGTRLTVL.

The chain links TRBV2 to TRBJ2-7, with TRBD2 matching 7 bases. CDR1 and CDR2 (germline): SNHLY, FYNNEI. This CDR3 contains 14 residues. V was pared by 2 bases and J by 7 bases, with 8 bases of the junction left unmatched. CDR3 amino acids: CASSELRELREQYF. The CDR3 DNA reads as TGTGCCAGCAGTGAACTGCGGGAGTTAAGGGAGCAGTACTTC. Based on the CDR3 plus reference TRBV2 and TRBJ2-7, the full variable domain is EPEVTQTPSHQVTQMGQEVILRCVPISNHLYFYWYRQILGQKVEFLVSFYNNEISEKSEIFDDQFSVERPDGSNFTLKIRSTKLEDSAMYFCASSELRELREQYFGPGTRLTVT.

The CDR3 spells CASRGQGISNQPQHF. CDR3 bases: TGTGCCAGCAGAGGACAGGGGATTTCTAATCAGCCCCAGCATTTT. V gene TRBV2 combines with J gene TRBJ1-5, with 9 bases aligning to TRBD1. The V segment lost 6 bases and the J segment 4 bases; nucleotides outside the gene matches: 7. This CDR3 has 15 amino acids. CDR1 SNHLY and CDR2 FYNNEI come from the germline V gene.

CDR3 coding DNA: TGTGCTAGTGGTTTCTCACAGGGTCTGAACACTGAAGCTTTCTTT. This encodes CASGFSQGLNTEAFF. The gene calls are TRBV12-5 and TRBJ1-1, with a possible D match to TRBD1 (6 bases). Trimming stripped 3 bases from V and 0 bases from J, with 11 bases between. This CDR3 has 15 amino acids. CDR1 is LGHNT, CDR2 FRNRAP, per germline.

The chain employs TRBV19 and TRBJ1-1; 7 bases are shared with TRBD1. Per germline, CDR1 LNHDA and CDR2 SQIVND (reference sequence). The length of the CDR3 is 16 residues. After removal of 4 bases from V and 4 bases from J, the junction contained 12 bases not matched to a gene. The CDR3: CASSKPGQKVVTEAFF. The CDR3, as DNA: TGTGCCAGTAGTAAACCGGGACAGAAGGTCGTCACTGAAGCTTTCTTT. The full variable domain, in which reference TRBV19 and TRBJ1-1 provide the parts outside the CDR3, is DGGITQSPKYLFRKEGQNVTLSCEQNLNHDAMYWYRQDPGQGLRLIYYSQIVNDFQKGDIAEGYSVSREKKESFPLTVTSAQKNPTAFYLCASSKPGQKVVTEAFFGQGTRLTVV.

Of note for this clone: Other nucleotide sequences from this sample produce the same CDR3. The chain recombines TRBV7-3 with TRBJ2-3; D is perhaps TRBD2 (6 bases). The germline CDR1 and CDR2 sequences are SGHTA and FQGTGA. Between the trimmed V and J ends, which lost 0 bases and 7 bases, there was a span of 14 bases. The CDR3 contains 15 residues. CDR3 coding DNA: TGTGCCAGCAGCTTAACGGGGGGTTCGGGAAATACGCAGTATTTT. This sequence encodes CASSLTGGSGNTQYF.

In its sample, this clone was seen once. V is TRBV9 and J is TRBJ2-2; D is ambiguous. The V gene lost 3 bases and the J gene lost 2 bases, with 14 bases spanning the gap. The CDR3 has 16 amino acids. Germline V gene data show CDR1 as SGDLS and CDR2 as YYNGEE. The CDR3 coding sequence is TGTGCCAGCAGCGGATACGGTAGTTTAAACACCGGGGAGCTGTTTTTT. Its translation: CASSGYGSLNTGELFF.

Points on this clone: Additional DNA sequences in this sample encode the identical CDR3. This rearrangement joins TRBV6-2 or TRBV6-3 to TRBJ1-1; no definite D call. Germline V gene data show CDR1 as MNHEY and CDR2 as SVGEGT. The CDR3 sequence is 14 residues long. V was cut by 0 bases and J by 0 bases, with 5 bases left in between. CDR3 in amino acids: CASSYSQMNTEAFF. Here the CDR3 DNA reads TGTGCCAGCAGTTACTCCCAGATGAACACTGAAGCTTTCTTT.

This clone was counted once. The chain couples TRBV7-2 to TRBJ1-6; a possible D gene is TRBD1 (6 bases). V was shortened by 1 base and J by 9 bases, with 16 bases between the two germline ends. The CDR3 has 16 amino acids. Germline-derived CDR1 and CDR2 are SGHTA and FQGNSA. CDR3 sequence (DNA): TGTGCCAGCAGCTTAGGATCACAGGGCTATCGTTCACCCCTCCACTTT. This codes for CASSLGSQGYRSPLHF.

This chain connects TRBV6-2 or TRBV6-3 to TRBJ2-1; TRBD2 agrees at 7 bases. The CDR3 consists of 14 residues. V trimming: 5 bases; J trimming: 10 bases; junction bases outside the gene matches: 11. The germline V gene encodes CDR1 MNHEY and CDR2 SVGEGT. CDR3 amino acids: CASSPKIAGYEQFF. CDR3 bases: TGTGCCAGCAGTCCCAAAATAGCGGGCTACGAGCAGTTCTTC.

The chain recombines TRBV27 with TRBJ2-5; 9 nucleotides line up with TRBD2. The ends lost 3 bases at V and 4 bases at J; junction bases unmatched: 3. Germline V gene sequence: CDR1 MNHEY, CDR2 SMNVEV (reference sequence). The CDR3 consists of 14 residues. The CDR3 is CASSFLAGVETQYF. CDR3 DNA: TGTGCCAGCAGTTTTTTAGCGGGAGTAGAGACCCAGTACTTC.

The genes are TRBV14 and TRBJ1-6, with D perhaps TRBD1 (5 bases). Per germline, CDR1 SGHDN and CDR2 FVKESK. The V gene lost 1 base and the J gene lost 8 bases, with 15 bases spanning the gap. The CDR3 extends over 16 amino acids. The CDR3 DNA sequence: TGTGCCAGCAGCCAAGGGGTGACAGTTTGGGATTCACCCCTCCACTTT. It codes for CASSQGVTVWDSPLHF.

The chain combines TRBV5-1 with TRBJ1-2; tentative D call: TRBD1 (6 bases). CDR1 is SGHRS and CDR2 is YFSETQ in the germline V gene. V lost 0 bases, J lost 6 bases, and 12 bases lay in between. The CDR3 has 14 amino acids. DNA for the CDR3: TGCGCCAGCAGCTTGGGGGGGCGCGGCGATGGCTACACCTTC. This gives the protein CASSLGGRGDGYTF.

The chain combines TRBV11-1 with TRBJ2-7; D is possibly TRBD1 or TRBD2 (6 bases each). The CDR3 totals 15 residues. Deletions cut 1 base from V and 3 bases from J, with 13 bases between. Germline-derived CDR1 and CDR2 are SGHAT and FQDESV (reference sequence). The CDR3 sequence is CASSLGGASGYEQYF. CDR3 DNA sequence: TGTGCCAGCAGCTTAGGGGGGGCTTCGGGCTACGAGCAGTACTTC.

The chain recombines TRBV5-4 with TRBJ1-1, with D unclear. The V end lost 1 base, the J end lost 0 bases, and 7 bases lay between the germline ends. The germline V gene has CDR1 SGHNT and CDR2 YYREEE (reference sequence). The CDR3 has 14 residues. The CDR3 bases are TGTGCCAGCAGCTTGAAGGGAATGAACACTGAAGCTTTCTTT. Its translation is CASSLKGMNTEAFF.

V usage is TRBV10-3 and J usage is TRBJ1-5; D may be TRBD1 (6 bases). CDR3 length: 17 residues. Germline V gene data show CDR1 as ENHRY and CDR2 as SYGVKD. Trimming left V 3 bases short and J 2 bases short, with 17 bases between. CDR3 coding DNA: TGTGCCATCAGTGACCGACCGACAGGCGCTGGCAATCAGCCCCAGCATTTT. Its protein is CAISDRPTGAGNQPQHF.

The chain is built from TRBV6-2 or TRBV6-3 and TRBJ2-7; 12 positions agree with TRBD2. The J segment lost 7 bases and the V segment lost 2 bases, leaving 3 bases of the junction unmatched. Germline CDR1 is MNHEY and CDR2 is SVGEGT. This CDR3 is 14 amino acids long. The CDR3 region is CASSYLAGGREQYF. CDR3 nucleotides: TGTGCCAGCAGTTACCTAGCGGGAGGGCGGGAGCAGTACTTC.

This clone has only one observation. The gene calls are TRBV28 and TRBJ2-1, with D maybe TRBD2 (6 bases). V was pared by 4 bases and J by 7 bases, with 20 bases between. The CDR3 contains 16 residues. Germline values: CDR1 MDHEN, CDR2 SYDVKM. The CDR3 DNA reads as TGTGCCAGCAGTTCACTATATACTACTAGCTGGAATGAGCAGTTCTTC. It yields the protein CASSSLYTTSWNEQFF.

This chain connects TRBV7-2 to TRBJ1-2; perhaps TRBD1 as D (5 bases). CDR3 length equals 13 residues. Germline V gene data show CDR1 as SGHTA and CDR2 as FQGNSA. Trimming removed 2 bases at V and 6 bases at J, with 10 bases between. The DNA for the CDR3 is TGTGCCAGCAGCTTAACAGGCTTTGATGGCTACACCTTC. This codes for CASSLTGFDGYTF. The complete variable domain, with remaining parts taken from reference TRBV7-2 and TRBJ1-2, reads GAGVSQSPSNKVTEKGKDVELRCDPISGHTALYWYRQSLGQGLEFLIYFQGNSAPDKSGLPSDRFSAERTGGSVSTLTIQRTQQEDSAVYLCASSLTGFDGYTFGSGTRLTVV.